This is a list of T cell receptor beta chains from one sample in a study of cytomegalovirus exposure and HLA in healthy donors. Sequenced by immunoSEQ multiplex PCR; TCRdb stores in-frame clones only, minus some. The sample has 150,000 to 200,000 clones; about 86% are singletons. The sample taken for sequencing was PBMCs. These receptor sequences come from a woman under 30 in good health and CMV-seropositive. The CDR3 runs from the conserved cysteine through the conserved F or W. Fields, in order: J gene, CDR3 length, V gene, D gene, clone size, CDR3 protein, CDR3 DNA. The D gene is left open where the match is weak. Clone size is shown for a subset of rows, as once, few, many or a class of expanded clone.

TRBJ2-1	13	TRBV11-3	TRBD2	few	CASSLAGGFEQFF	TGTGCCAGCAGCTTAGCGGGGGGTTTTGAGCAGTTCTTC
TRBJ2-1	15	TRBV6-1	-	-	CASSEFSVPYNEQFF	TGTGCCAGCAGTGAGTTCTCAGTTCCCTACAATGAGCAGTTCTTC
TRBJ1-2	14	TRBV9	-	-	CASSVDRVNRGYTF	TGTGCCAGCAGCGTAGACAGGGTGAATCGTGGCTACACCTTC
TRBJ1-2	13	TRBV27	-	-	CASSLAANYGYTF	TGTGCCAGCAGTTTGGCAGCTAACTATGGCTACACCTTC
TRBJ1-2	16	TRBV7-9	TRBD1	few	CASSGGTGVNLYGYTF	TGTGCCAGCAGCGGAGGGACAGGGGTAAATCTCTATGGCTACACCTTC
TRBJ1-2	13	TRBV6-5	-	-	CASSYSLDYGYTF	TGTGCCAGCAGTTATAGTCTAGATTATGGCTACACCTTC
TRBJ1-2	16	TRBV18	-	-	CASSPPVRGAIYGYTF	TGTGCCAGCTCACCACCGGTACGGGGGGCTATCTATGGCTACACCTTC
TRBJ1-4	17	TRBV4-1	-	-	CASSRRIPGHYNEKLFF	TGCGCCAGCAGCCGACGCATACCGGGACACTATAATGAAAAACTGTTTTTT
TRBJ2-2	14	TRBV9	TRBD1	-	CASSVGQYTGELFF	TGTGCCAGCAGCGTGGGACAGTACACCGGGGAGCTGTTTTTT
TRBJ1-1	15	TRBV5-1	TRBD1	-	CASSSWTGGGTEAFF	TGCGCCAGCAGCTCGTGGACAGGGGGGGGCACTGAAGCTTTCTTT
TRBJ2-7	15	TRBV19	-	once	CASSALDSVSYEQYF	TGTGCCAGTAGTGCCCTAGACAGTGTTTCCTACGAGCAGTACTTC
TRBJ1-1	16	TRBV21-1	-	-	CASSKRDRGGNTEAFF	TGTGCCAGCAGCAAAAGAGACAGGGGGGGGAACACTGAAGCTTTCTTT
TRBJ2-7	13	TRBV18	TRBD2	-	CASSPRRGEEQYF	TGTGCCAGCTCACCGAGGCGGGGGGAGGAGCAGTACTTC
TRBJ2-1	17	TRBV13	TRBD2	-	CASSKARWRGTYNEQFF	TGTGCCAGCAGCAAAGCTAGATGGCGGGGGACCTACAATGAGCAGTTCTTC
TRBJ2-1	18	TRBV18	TRBD2	-	CASSSQRGGYIGWNEQFF	TGTGCCAGCTCATCCCAGCGGGGGGGCTACATCGGTTGGAATGAGCAGTTCTTC
TRBJ1-3	16	TRBV12-5	-	-	CASGLQAGFAGNTIYF	TGTGCTAGTGGCCTTCAGGCGGGATTTGCTGGAAACACCATATATTTT
TRBJ1-2	14	TRBV11-3	-	once	CASSGRGEGDGYTF	TGTGCCAGCAGCGGGAGGGGCGAGGGAGATGGCTACACCTTC
TRBJ1-1	14	TRBV28	-	-	CASKLHVRNTEAFF	TGTGCCAGCAAGTTACACGTCCGGAACACTGAAGCTTTCTTT
TRBJ1-2	14	TRBV2	-	-	CASSELGVRSGYTF	TGTGCCAGCAGTGAATTAGGGGTTCGTTCAGGCTACACCTTC
TRBJ1-6	16	TRBV5-4	-	once	CAWFRRGGVSNSPLHF	TGTGCCTGGTTCCGACGCGGGGGAGTATCTAATTCACCCCTCCACTTT
TRBJ2-5	13	TRBV6-5	TRBD2	-	CASSSGLASAQYF	TGTGCCAGCAGTTCGGGACTAGCGAGCGCCCAGTACTTC
TRBJ1-1	15	TRBV6-5	-	-	CASSYSGDMNTEAFF	TGTGCCAGCAGTTACTCGGGAGATATGAACACTGAAGCTTTCTTT
TRBJ1-5	15	TRBV19	TRBD1	-	CASRRDRGGDQPQHF	TGTGCCAGTAGGAGAGACAGGGGCGGGGATCAGCCCCAGCATTTT
TRBJ2-1	14	TRBV19	-	-	CASSIAGSYNEQFF	TGTGCCAGTAGTATTGCGGGGAGCTACAATGAGCAGTTCTTC
TRBJ1-1	15	TRBV6-1	TRBD1	few	CASGQGQYSNTEAFF	TGTGCCAGCGGACAGGGACAATACTCGAACACTGAAGCTTTCTTT
TRBJ1-3	16	TRBV28	TRBD1	-	CASSLRLRDRRNTIYF	TGTGCCAGCAGTTTACGGCTCCGGGACAGGCGAAACACCATATATTTT
TRBJ1-1	13	TRBV19	-	-	CATARKWNTEAFF	TGTGCCACCGCGCGAAAATGGAACACTGAAGCTTTCTTT
TRBJ2-7	15	TRBV4-1	TRBD1	-	CASSPPGQRDYEQYF	TGCGCCAGCAGCCCTCCGGGACAGAGAGACTACGAGCAGTACTTC
TRBJ1-2	14	TRBV27	-	-	CASSLSIGGGGYTF	TGTGCCAGCAGTTTATCGATAGGGGGGGGTGGCTACACCTTC
TRBJ2-1	15	TRBV4-3	TRBD1	-	CASSQRTGGYNEQFF	TGCGCCAGCAGCCAGAGGACAGGGGGCTACAATGAGCAGTTCTTC
TRBJ1-4	14	TRBV5-5	-	once	CASSLITEGEKLFF	TGTGCCAGCAGCTTGATTACAGAGGGTGAAAAACTGTTTTTT
TRBJ2-1	15	TRBV6-6	TRBD1	-	CASSFVGQGLNEQFF	TGTGCCAGCAGTTTTGTCGGACAGGGGTTAAATGAGCAGTTCTTC
TRBJ2-3	13	TRBV5-1	TRBD1	-	CASKTGETDTQYF	TGCGCCAGCAAGACAGGGGAAACAGATACGCAGTATTTT
TRBJ2-5	17	TRBV1	-	-	CTSSQERRGGGGETQYF	TGCACCAGCAGCCAAGAAAGACGTGGGGGGGGAGGGGAGACCCAGTACTTC
TRBJ2-1	14	TRBV28	-	-	CASSLEASYNEQFF	TGTGCCAGCAGTTTGGAGGCCTCCTACAATGAGCAGTTCTTC
TRBJ2-1	14	TRBV30	-	-	CAWSPGVSYNEQFF	TGTGCCTGGAGTCCCGGGGTTTCCTACAATGAGCAGTTCTTC
TRBJ1-1	13	TRBV2	-	-	CASSDGQNTEAFF	TGTGCCAGCAGTGATGGGCAGAACACTGAAGCTTTCTTT
TRBJ2-2	15	TRBV7-9	-	-	CASSSRAANTGELFF	TGTGCCAGCAGCTCCAGGGCAGCGAACACCGGGGAGCTGTTTTTT
TRBJ1-2	14	TRBV9	-	-	CASSVGGQNYGYTF	TGTGCCAGCAGCGTAGGGGGGCAGAACTATGGCTACACCTTC
TRBJ1-2	15	TRBV5-1	TRBD1	-	CASSSGTVSHYGYTF	TGCGCCAGCAGTTCCGGGACAGTCAGTCACTATGGCTACACCTTC
TRBJ2-2	17	TRBV7-8	TRBD2	-	CASSFGRGGREAGELFF	TGTGCCAGCAGCTTCGGTCGGGGGGGCCGGGAGGCCGGGGAGCTGTTTTTT
TRBJ2-3	12	TRBV6-6	-	-	CASSYGPDTQYF	TGTGCCAGCAGTTACGGCCCCGATACGCAGTATTTT
TRBJ1-3	15	TRBV7-2	TRBD1	-	CASKLLGQGRNTIYF	TGTGCCAGCAAACTACTGGGACAGGGGAGAAACACCATATATTTT
TRBJ2-2	14	TRBV30	TRBD1	-	CAWRGQGVSGELFF	TGTGCCTGGCGGGGACAGGGGGTGTCCGGGGAGCTGTTTTTT
TRBJ2-2	13	TRBV19	TRBD1	-	CATGQGWTGELFF	TGTGCCACCGGACAGGGTTGGACCGGGGAGCTGTTTTTT
TRBJ1-6	12	TRBV5-6	-	few	CASSLAVSPLHF	TGTGCCAGCAGCTTGGCGGTTTCACCCCTCCACTTT
TRBJ1-1	17	TRBV5-1	TRBD1	-	CASSLALGTGDNTEAFF	TGCGCCAGCAGCTTGGCTCTAGGGACAGGAGATAACACTGAAGCTTTCTTT
TRBJ1-2	12	TRBV30	-	-	CAWRPWGVGYTF	TGTGCCTGGAGGCCTTGGGGGGTGGGCTACACCTTC
TRBJ1-1	16	TRBV12-5	-	-	CASGLVSLKGGTEAFF	TGTGCTAGTGGTTTGGTTTCACTCAAGGGAGGCACTGAAGCTTTCTTT
TRBJ2-5	17	TRBV4-2	TRBD2	-	CASSQDPSGGFQETQYF	TGTGCCAGCAGCCAAGATCCTAGCGGGGGGTTCCAAGAGACCCAGTACTTC
TRBJ2-5	14	TRBV12-2	-	-	CASRLALSTGTQYF	TGTGCAAGTCGCTTAGCTCTTTCGACAGGGACCCAGTACTTC
TRBJ2-6	15	TRBV2	-	-	CASSPRGAGANVLTF	TGTGCCAGCAGTCCCAGGGGGGCTGGGGCCAACGTCCTGACTTTC
TRBJ1-3	19	TRBV7-9	TRBD1	-	CASSLQRSGDSFSGNTIYF	TGTGCCAGCAGCCTCCAGCGGTCCGGGGACAGCTTCTCTGGAAACACCATATATTTT
TRBJ2-7	16	TRBV4-1	TRBD1	-	CASSPPGGRGSYEQYF	TGCGCCAGCAGTCCCCCGGGTGGCAGGGGGTCCTACGAGCAGTACTTC